The 14 T cell receptor beta chains below come from one sample, sequenced in a study of preoperative IRX-2 immunotherapy in early breast cancer (dated by TCRdb to about 2019). Sample treatment or condition, as interpreted from the label and publication: preoperative locoregional IRX-2 cytokine immunotherapy. Receptor amplification or capture employed the immunoSEQ multiplex PCR assay. TCRdb's version of the immuneACCESS table is confined to in-frame rearrangements and falls short of the full clone set. An unresolved V gene accounts for under half of the shortfall where checked; the remainder is of unknown origin. The sample table records around 88,000 clones; roughly 90% of these occur just once. The top ten clones comprise about 2.1% of the sample. The sequences come from tumor tissue, collected after IRX-2 immunotherapy. Receptors originate from a human donor with breast cancer.

The rearrangement uses TRBV10-3 and TRBJ1-3; no reliable D call. Germline CDR1 ENHRY, CDR2 SYGVKD. Trimming took 0 bases from V and 4 from J, leaving 10 bases between them. The CDR3 length is 15 residues. The CDR3 reads CAISESIGIGNTIYF. As DNA, the CDR3 is TGTGCCATCAGTGAGTCGATTGGAATCGGAAACACCATATATTTT.

Comments on this clone: Germline is not matched at one junction end, which may reflect a read error. V usage is TRBV14 and J usage is TRBJ2-6; D may be TRBD2 (6 bases). Germline loops: CDR1 SGHDN, CDR2 FVKESK. CDR3 length: 15 residues. The CDR3 protein is CASSQVGTGANVLTF. The CDR3 DNA is TGTGCCAGCAGCCAAGTAGGGACTGGGGCCAACGTTCTGACTTTC. The full variable domain, in which reference TRBV14 and TRBJ2-6 provide the parts outside the CDR3, is EAGVTQFPSHSVIEKGQTVTLRCDPISGHDNLYWYRRVMGKEIKFLLHFVKESKQDESGMPNNRFLAERTGGTYSTLKVQPAELEDSGVYFCASSQVGTGANVLTFGAGSRLTVL.

V gene TRBV29-1 combines with J gene TRBJ2-7; no clear D. CDR1 and CDR2 from the germline V gene are SQVTM and ANQGSEA. The CDR3 is 19 residues long. V was pared by 1 base and J by 1 base, with 26 bases between. The CDR3 loop reads CSVEGAGIITKSKSYEQYF. In nucleotides, the CDR3 is TGCAGCGTTGAAGGGGCCGGAATCATAACAAAAAGTAAATCCTACGAGCAGTACTTC.

The CDR3 loop is CAWSVSTGTGELFF. CDR3 in DNA: TGTGCCTGGAGTGTCTCGACAGGGACCGGGGAGCTGTTTTTT. This rearrangement joins TRBV30 to TRBJ2-2, with 7 bases identical to TRBD1. Germline assignment: CDR1 GTSNPN and CDR2 SVGIG (reference sequence). The CDR3 extends over 14 amino acids. The V and J ends lost 0 bases and 5 bases, in that order; junction bases with no gene match: 3.

The chain employs TRBV19 and TRBJ1-6; possible D gene TRBD1, 6 bases. Looked up from germline, CDR1 is LNHDA and CDR2 is SQIVND (reference sequence). Trimming took off 5 bases at V and 10 bases at J, with 18 bases between the two ends. The CDR3 spans 15 residues. The CDR3 sequence is CASSPPGGAGSPLHF. The CDR3 DNA reads as TGTGCCAGTAGTCCCCCTGGGGGGGCTGGGTCACCCCTCCACTTT.

V gene TRBV5-1 combines with J gene TRBJ2-5; no definite D call. V shed 0 bases and J shed 0 bases, with 9 bases lying between them. Germline V gene lookup returns CDR1 SGHRS and CDR2 YFSETQ. This CDR3 has 15 residues. The CDR3: CASSLGPADQETQYF. In DNA form, the CDR3 reads TGCGCCAGCAGCTTGGGGCCCGCCGACCAAGAGACCCAGTACTTC.

This clone appeared once. V gene TRBV19 combines with J gene TRBJ2-1; D gene ambiguous. The CDR3 has 14 amino acids. CDR1 LNHDA and CDR2 SQIVND come from the germline V gene (reference sequence). V lost 2 bases, J lost 1 base, and 6 bases lay in between. Here the CDR3 reads CASSIPGSYNEQFF. DNA for the CDR3: TGTGCCAGTAGTATACCGGGTTCCTACAATGAGCAGTTCTTC.

The chain uses TRBV12-5 and TRBJ2-7; the D is unclear. This CDR3 has 13 residues. Germline V CDR1 and CDR2: LGHNT, FRNRAP. V shed 4 bases and J shed 0 bases, with 7 bases lying between them. The CDR3 DNA reads as TGTGCTAGTGGTTATCCAGGCTCCTACGAGCAGTACTTC. Translated, it gives CASGYPGSYEQYF.

This clone has a single count. The chain recombines TRBV5-1 with TRBJ2-5; possibly TRBD1 for D (5 bases). The CDR3 totals 14 residues. The V gene lost 3 bases and the J gene lost 2 bases, with 11 bases spanning the gap. Germline-derived CDR1 and CDR2 are SGHRS and YFSETQ. In DNA, the CDR3 is TGCGCCAGCAGCTCGGTACGACAGCAAGAGACCCAGTACTTC. Amino acid sequence: CASSSVRQQETQYF.

V and J are TRBV19 and TRBJ2-7; 10 bases map to TRBD1. Germline V gene lookup returns CDR1 LNHDA and CDR2 SQIVND (reference sequence). CDR3 size: 14 residues. With 3 bases clipped from V and 6 bases from J, the junction kept 5 bases outside the gene matches. This CDR3 is CASSIGTGAAEQYF. CDR3 DNA: TGTGCCAGTAGTATTGGGACAGGGGCGGCCGAGCAGTACTTC.

This clone was observed a few times. This chain links TRBV6-8 with TRBJ1-5; 9 bases agree with TRBD1. Germline loops: CDR1 MNHGY, CDR2 SAAAGT. The CDR3 consists of 12 residues. With V trimmed by 11 bases and J by 5 bases, 4 bases remained unmatched. The DNA for the CDR3 is TGTGCCGGAAGACAGGGGGATCAGCCCCAGCATTTT. This encodes CAGRQGDQPQHF.

The chain has TRBV10-2 and TRBJ1-5; 8 bases align to TRBD1. Germline loops: CDR1 WSHSY, CDR2 SAAADI. This CDR3 region has 13 residues. Unmatched junction bases numbered 5, after V lost 7 bases and J lost 6 bases. Written as DNA, the CDR3 is TGCGCCAGCACAACAGGGGGGGGTCAGCCCCAGCATTTT. It yields the protein CASTTGGGQPQHF.

This clone was seen a few times. The CDR3 here is CASSFSVTQTGELFF. For the CDR3, the DNA is TGTGCCAGCAGCTTCTCGGTCACTCAGACTGGGGAGCTGTTTTTT. This chain connects TRBV11-3 to TRBJ2-2; D unresolved. V was pared by 3 bases and J by 8 bases, with 16 bases between. In germline, CDR1 is SGHNT, CDR2 YENEEA. This CDR3 contains 15 residues.

V and J are TRBV19 and TRBJ1-5; perhaps TRBD1 as D (5 bases). The CDR3 is made up of 13 amino acids. Germline V gene lookup returns CDR1 LNHDA and CDR2 SQIVND (reference sequence). Trimming removed 7 bases at V and 4 bases at J, with 11 bases between. As DNA, the CDR3 is TGTGCCAGTAAGGGGACCGGAAATCAGCCCCAGCATTTT. Protein: CASKGTGNQPQHF.